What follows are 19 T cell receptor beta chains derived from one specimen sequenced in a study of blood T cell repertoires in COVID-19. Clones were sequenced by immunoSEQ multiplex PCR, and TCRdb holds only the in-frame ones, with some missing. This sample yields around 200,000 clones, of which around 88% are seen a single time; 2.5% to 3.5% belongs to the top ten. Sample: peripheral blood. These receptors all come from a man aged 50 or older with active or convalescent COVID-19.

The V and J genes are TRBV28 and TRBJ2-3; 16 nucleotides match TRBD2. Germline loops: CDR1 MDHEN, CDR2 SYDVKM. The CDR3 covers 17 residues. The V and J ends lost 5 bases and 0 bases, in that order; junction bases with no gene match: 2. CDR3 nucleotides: TGTGCCAGCAGTGGGACTAGCGGGAGGGCTAGCACAGATACGCAGTATTTT. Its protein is CASSGTSGRASTDTQYF.

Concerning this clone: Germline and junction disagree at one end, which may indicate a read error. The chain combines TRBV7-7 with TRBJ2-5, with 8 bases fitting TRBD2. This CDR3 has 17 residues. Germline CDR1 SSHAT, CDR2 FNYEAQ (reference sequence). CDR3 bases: TGTGCTAGCAGCTTAAGATCTGGGAGCGGGAGTGGTGAGACCCAGTACTTC. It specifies CASSLRSGSGSGETQYF.

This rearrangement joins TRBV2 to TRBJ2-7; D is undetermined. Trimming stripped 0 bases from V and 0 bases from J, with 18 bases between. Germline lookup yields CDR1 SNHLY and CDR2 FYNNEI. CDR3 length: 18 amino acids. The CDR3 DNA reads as TGTGCCAGCAGTGAAGCGGGCCCCCCCACGGTTGTCTCCTACGAGCAGTACTTC. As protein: CASSEAGPPTVVSYEQYF.

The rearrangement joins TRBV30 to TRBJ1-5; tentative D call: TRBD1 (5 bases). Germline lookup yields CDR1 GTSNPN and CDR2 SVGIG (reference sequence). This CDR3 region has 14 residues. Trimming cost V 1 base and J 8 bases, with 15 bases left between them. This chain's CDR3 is CAWSEGLGAEPQHF. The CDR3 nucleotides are TGTGCCTGGAGTGAGGGGCTGGGTGCGGAGCCCCAGCATTTT. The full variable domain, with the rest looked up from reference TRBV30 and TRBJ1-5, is SQTIHQWPATLVQPVGSPLSLECTVEGTSNPNLYWYRQAAGRGLQLLFYSVGIGQISSEVPQNLSASRPQDRQFILSSKKLLLSDSGFYLCAWSEGLGAEPQHFGDGTRLSIL.

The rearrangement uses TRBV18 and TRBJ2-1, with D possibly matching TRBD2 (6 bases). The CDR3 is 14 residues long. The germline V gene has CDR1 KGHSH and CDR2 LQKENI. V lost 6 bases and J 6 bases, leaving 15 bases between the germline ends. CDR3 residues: CASSQGTGVNEQFF. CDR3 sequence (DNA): TGTGCCAGCTCGCAGGGAACGGGAGTCAATGAGCAGTTCTTC.

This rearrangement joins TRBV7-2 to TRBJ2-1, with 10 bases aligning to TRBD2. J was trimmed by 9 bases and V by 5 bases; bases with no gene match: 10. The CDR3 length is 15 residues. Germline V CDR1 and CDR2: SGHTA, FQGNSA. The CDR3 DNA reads TGTGCCAGCAGCCCATACAGCGGGGGGGCCGGTGAGCAGTTCTTC. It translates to CASSPYSGGAGEQFF.

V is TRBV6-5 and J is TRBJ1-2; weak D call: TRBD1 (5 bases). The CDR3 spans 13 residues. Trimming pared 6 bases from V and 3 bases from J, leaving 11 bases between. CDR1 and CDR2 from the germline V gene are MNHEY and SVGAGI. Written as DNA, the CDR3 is TGTGCCAGCAGCGCAGGGTCTGACTATGGCTACACCTTC. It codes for CASSAGSDYGYTF.

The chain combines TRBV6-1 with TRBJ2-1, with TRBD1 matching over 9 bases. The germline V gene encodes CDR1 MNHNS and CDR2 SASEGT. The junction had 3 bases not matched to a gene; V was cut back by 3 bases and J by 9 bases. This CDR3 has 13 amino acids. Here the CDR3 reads CASSDGQGTEQFF. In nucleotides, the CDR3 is TGTGCCAGCAGTGACGGACAGGGGACTGAGCAGTTCTTC.

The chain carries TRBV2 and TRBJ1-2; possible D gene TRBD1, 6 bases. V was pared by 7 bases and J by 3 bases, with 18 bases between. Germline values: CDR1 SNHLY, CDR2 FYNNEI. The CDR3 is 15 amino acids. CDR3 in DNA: TGTGCCAGCATCAGGAACAGGGCCTTGGACTATGGCTACACCTTC. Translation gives CASIRNRALDYGYTF. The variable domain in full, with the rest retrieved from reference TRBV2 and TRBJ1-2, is EPEVTQTPSHQVTQMGQEVILRCVPISNHLYFYWYRQILGQKVEFLVSFYNNEISEKSEIFDDQFSVERPDGSNFTLKIRSTKLEDSAMYFCASIRNRALDYGYTFGSGTRLTVV.

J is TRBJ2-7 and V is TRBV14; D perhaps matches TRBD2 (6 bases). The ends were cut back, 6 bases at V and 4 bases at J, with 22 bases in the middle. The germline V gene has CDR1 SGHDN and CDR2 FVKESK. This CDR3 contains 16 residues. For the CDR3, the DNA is TGTGCCAGCAGTGACGCGGAGGGGCTTAAGGTTTACGAGCAGTACTTC. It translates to CASSDAEGLKVYEQYF.

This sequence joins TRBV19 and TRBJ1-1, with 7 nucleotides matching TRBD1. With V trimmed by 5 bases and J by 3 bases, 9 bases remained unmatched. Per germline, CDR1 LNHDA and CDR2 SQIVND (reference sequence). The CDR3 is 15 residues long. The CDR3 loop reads CASSLRRGADTEAFF. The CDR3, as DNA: TGTGCCAGTAGTCTCCGCAGGGGGGCGGACACTGAAGCTTTCTTT.

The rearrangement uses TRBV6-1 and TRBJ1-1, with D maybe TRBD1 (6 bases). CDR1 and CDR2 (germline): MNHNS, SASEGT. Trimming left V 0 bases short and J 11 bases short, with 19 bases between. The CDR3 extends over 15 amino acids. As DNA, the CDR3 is TGTGCCAGCAGTGAAGCAGGGCAGGGGATTTTGAGGGCTTTCTTT. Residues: CASSEAGQGILRAFF.

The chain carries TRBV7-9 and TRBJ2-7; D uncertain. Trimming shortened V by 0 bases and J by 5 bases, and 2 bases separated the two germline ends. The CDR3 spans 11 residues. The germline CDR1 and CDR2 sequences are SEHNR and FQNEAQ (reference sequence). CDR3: CASSLADEQYF. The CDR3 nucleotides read TGTGCCAGCAGCTTAGCCGACGAGCAGTACTTC. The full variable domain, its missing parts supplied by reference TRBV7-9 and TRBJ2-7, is DTGVSQNPRHKITKRGQNVTFRCDPISEHNRLYWYRQTLGQGPEFLTYFQNEAQLEKSRLLSDRFSAERPKGSFSTLEIQRTEQGDSAMYLCASSLADEQYFGPGTRLTVT.

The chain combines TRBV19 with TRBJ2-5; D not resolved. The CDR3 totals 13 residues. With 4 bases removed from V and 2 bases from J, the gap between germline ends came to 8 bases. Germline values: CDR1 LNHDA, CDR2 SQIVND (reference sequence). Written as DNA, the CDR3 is TGTGCCAGTAGTAAGTCAGAACAAGAGACCCAGTACTTC. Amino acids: CASSKSEQETQYF.

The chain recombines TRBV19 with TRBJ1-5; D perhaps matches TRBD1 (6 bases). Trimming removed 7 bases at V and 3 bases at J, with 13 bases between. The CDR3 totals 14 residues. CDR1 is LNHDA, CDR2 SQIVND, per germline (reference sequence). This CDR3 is CASTAQGLNQPQHF. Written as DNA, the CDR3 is TGTGCCAGTACCGCCCAGGGGCTCAATCAGCCCCAGCATTTT.

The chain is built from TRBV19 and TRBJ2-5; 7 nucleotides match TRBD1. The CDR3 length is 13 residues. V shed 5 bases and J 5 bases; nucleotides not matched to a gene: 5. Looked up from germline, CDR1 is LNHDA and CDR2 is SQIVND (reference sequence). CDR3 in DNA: TGTGCCAGTAGTGAGGGGGCCTCGGAGACCCAGTACTTC. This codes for CASSEGASETQYF. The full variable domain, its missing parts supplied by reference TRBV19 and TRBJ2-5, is DGGITQSPKYLFRKEGQNVTLSCEQNLNHDAMYWYRQDPGQGLRLIYYSQIVNDFQKGDIAEGYSVSREKKESFPLTVTSAQKNPTAFYLCASSEGASETQYFGPGTRLLVL.

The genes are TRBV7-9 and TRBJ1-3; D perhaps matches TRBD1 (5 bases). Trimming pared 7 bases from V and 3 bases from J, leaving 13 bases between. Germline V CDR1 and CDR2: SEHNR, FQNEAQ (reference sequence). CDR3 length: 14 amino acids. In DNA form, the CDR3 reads TGTGCCAGCACCGCGGCAGGGTTTGGAAACACCATATATTTT. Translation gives CASTAAGFGNTIYF. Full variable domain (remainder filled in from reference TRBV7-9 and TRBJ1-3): DTGVSQNPRHKITKRGQNVTFRCDPISEHNRLYWYRQTLGQGPEFLTYFQNEAQLEKSRLLSDRFSAERPKGSFSTLEIQRTEQGDSAMYLCASTAAGFGNTIYFGEGSWLTVV.

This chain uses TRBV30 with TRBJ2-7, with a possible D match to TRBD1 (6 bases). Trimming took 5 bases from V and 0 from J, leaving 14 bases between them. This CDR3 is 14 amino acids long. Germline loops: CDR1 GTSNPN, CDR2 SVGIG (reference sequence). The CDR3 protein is CAWDRDRSSYEQYF. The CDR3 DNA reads TGTGCCTGGGATCGCGACAGGAGCTCCTACGAGCAGTACTTC.

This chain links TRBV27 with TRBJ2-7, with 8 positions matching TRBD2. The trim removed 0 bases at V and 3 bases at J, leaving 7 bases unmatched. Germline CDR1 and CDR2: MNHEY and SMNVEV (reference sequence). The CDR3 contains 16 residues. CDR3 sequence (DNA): TGTGCCAGCAGTTTATCGCTAGCGGGTTTACTCTACGAGCAGTACTTC. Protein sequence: CASSLSLAGLLYEQYF.